This TCR beta chain is drawn from a study of T cells after yellow fever vaccination. Background on the study: Each low-cell-number fraction was prepared by means of SMART-Seq v4 Ultra Low Input.

Study-wide results and caveats: Any FACS-sorted repertoire could hold abundant clonotypes that contaminate it from the bulk population. A large majority of primary-vaccination clones showed up again after the booster (just under 97% CD4, almost 90% CD8).

CDR3 size: 14 residues. Germline-derived CDR1 and CDR2 are SEHNR and FQNEAQ (reference sequence). Concerning this clonotype itself: Its target is not known. Sequence at one end of the junction differs from germline and may be a read error.

A 5'RACE template-switching step, the method used to make TCR cDNA, added a universal primer site and UMIs. TCRdb re-derived calls from the 5' RACE reads in MiXCR, one entry per CDR3 protein. The profile covers about 230,000 distinct CDR3 sequences, with roughly 6.3% appearing a single time and around 1% taken by the ten largest. This sequence was found in a man aged 25 to 40 who received the YFV17D yellow fever vaccine. The specimen was CD4+ T cells sorted from PBMCs, collected on the day of the yellow fever booster vaccination. The chain links TRBV7-9 to TRBJ2-7, with 10 bases fitting TRBD2. CDR3: CASSIAGGSYEQYF. Written as DNA, the CDR3 is TGTGCCAGCAGCATAGCGGGAGGCTCCTACGAGCAGTACTTC.